This T cell receptor beta chain is drawn from a study of shared clonotypes between healthy human individuals. Findings and caveats of the study: In this cohort, only blood was sampled, and tissue repertoires likely differ. Large sequencing depth failed to make sorted-subset sequencing complete, rarefaction showed.

Trimming took off 4 bases at V and 4 bases at J, with 13 bases between the two ends. The germline CDR1 and CDR2 sequences are GTSNPN and SVGIG (reference sequence). The CDR3 sequence is 13 residues long. TCRdb keeps only in-frame clones here, not all; method: immunoSEQ multiplex PCR. Of over a million clones in the sample, 95% to 97% were seen once. Regarding this clone: Its antigen is not identified.

The chain couples TRBV30 to TRBJ2-5, with D possibly TRBD2 on 6 matching bases. The sample consisted of naive CD4+ T cells sorted from blood. Regarding subset: CD45RA+ positively selected. The clonotype comes from a man under 40 in good health. CDR3 nucleotides: TGTGCCTGGACGACGGGGGTAAGAGAGACCCAGTACTTC. This translates into CAWTTGVRETQYF.